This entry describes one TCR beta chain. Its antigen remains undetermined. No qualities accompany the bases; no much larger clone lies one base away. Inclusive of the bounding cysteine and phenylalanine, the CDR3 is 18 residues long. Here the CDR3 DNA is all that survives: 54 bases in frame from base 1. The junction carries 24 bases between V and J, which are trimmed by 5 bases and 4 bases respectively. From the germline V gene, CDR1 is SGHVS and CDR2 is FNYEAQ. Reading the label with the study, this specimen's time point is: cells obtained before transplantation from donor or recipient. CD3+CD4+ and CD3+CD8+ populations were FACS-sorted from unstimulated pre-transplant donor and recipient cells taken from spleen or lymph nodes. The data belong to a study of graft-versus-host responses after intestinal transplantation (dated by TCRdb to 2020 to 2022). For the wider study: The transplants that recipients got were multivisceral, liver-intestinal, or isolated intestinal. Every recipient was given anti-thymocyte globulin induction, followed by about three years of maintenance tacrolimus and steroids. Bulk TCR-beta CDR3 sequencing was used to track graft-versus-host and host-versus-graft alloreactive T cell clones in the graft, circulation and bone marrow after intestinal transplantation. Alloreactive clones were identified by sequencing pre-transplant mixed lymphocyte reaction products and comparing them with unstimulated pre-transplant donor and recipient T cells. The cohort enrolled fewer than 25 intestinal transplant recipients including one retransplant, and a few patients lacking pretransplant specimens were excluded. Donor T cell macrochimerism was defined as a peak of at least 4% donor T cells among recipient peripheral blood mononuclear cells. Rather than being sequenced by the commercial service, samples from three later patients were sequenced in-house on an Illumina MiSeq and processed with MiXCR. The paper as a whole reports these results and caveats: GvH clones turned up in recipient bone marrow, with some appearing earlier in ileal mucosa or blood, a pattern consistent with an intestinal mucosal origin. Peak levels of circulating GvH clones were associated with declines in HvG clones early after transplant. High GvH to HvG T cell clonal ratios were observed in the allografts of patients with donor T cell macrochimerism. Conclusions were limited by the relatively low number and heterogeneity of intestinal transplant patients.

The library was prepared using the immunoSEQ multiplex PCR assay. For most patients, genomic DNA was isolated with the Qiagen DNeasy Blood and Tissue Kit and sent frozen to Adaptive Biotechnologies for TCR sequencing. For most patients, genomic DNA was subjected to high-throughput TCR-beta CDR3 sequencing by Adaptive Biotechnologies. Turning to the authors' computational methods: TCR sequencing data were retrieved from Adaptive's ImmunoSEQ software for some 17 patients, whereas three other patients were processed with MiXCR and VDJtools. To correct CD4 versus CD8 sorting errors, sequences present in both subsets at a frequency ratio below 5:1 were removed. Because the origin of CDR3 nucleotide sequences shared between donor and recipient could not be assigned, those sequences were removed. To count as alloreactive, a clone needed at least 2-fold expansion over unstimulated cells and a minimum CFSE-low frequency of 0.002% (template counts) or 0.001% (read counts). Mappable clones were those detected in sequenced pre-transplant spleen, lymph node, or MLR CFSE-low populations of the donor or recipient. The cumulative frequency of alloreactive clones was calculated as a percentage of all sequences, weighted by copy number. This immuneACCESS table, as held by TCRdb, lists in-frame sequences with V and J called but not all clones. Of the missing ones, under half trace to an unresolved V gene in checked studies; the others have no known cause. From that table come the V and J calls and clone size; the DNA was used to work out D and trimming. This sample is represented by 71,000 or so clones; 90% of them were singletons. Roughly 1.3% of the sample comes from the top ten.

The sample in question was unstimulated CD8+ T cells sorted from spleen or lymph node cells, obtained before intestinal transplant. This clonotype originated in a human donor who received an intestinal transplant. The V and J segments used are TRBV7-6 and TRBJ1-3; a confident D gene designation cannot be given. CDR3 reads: CASSQQRAPYLGGNTIYF. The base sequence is TGTGCCAGCAGCCAACAGCGGGCCCCGTATTTGGGCGGAAACACCATATATTTT.